These 28 T cell receptor beta chains were sequenced from one sample in a study of cytomegalovirus exposure and HLA in healthy donors (dated by TCRdb to the late 2010s). Library construction relied on the immunoSEQ multiplex PCR assay. For the multiplex PCR, a mixture combining 60 forward primers for TCR Vbeta segments and 13 reverse primers for TCR Jbeta segments was used. TCRdb provides this immuneACCESS table in a form limited to in-frame rearrangements. Some clones are lacking; in checked studies, under half of them reflect an unresolved V gene, and why the rest are absent is not known. The sample yields 100,000 to 120,000 clones; approximately 83% were counted once. Roughly 6.1% of the sample belongs to the ten largest clones. The sample taken for sequencing was PBMCs. The receptors were sampled from a man between 18 and 35 years old in good health and CMV-seronegative.

CDR3 DNA sequence: TGTGCCAGTAGTCCTTGGGGAGTCGAAAGCTACACCTTC. This gives the protein CASSPWGVESYTF. The rearrangement links TRBV19 to TRBJ1-2; no reliable D call. This CDR3 has 13 amino acids. Trimming stripped 5 bases from V and 9 bases from J, with 16 bases between. Germline CDR1 is LNHDA and CDR2 is SQIVND (reference sequence).

The chain joins TRBV6-6 to TRBJ2-7; 7 positions match TRBD1. Per the germline V gene, CDR1 is MNHNY and CDR2 is SVGAGI (reference sequence). This CDR3 has 14 residues. V trimming: 6 bases; J trimming: 7 bases; junction bases outside the gene matches: 12. DNA for the CDR3: TGTGCCAGCAGGAGGGACAGTGGGTCTGGAGAGCAGTACTTC. Protein: CASRRDSGSGEQYF.

This rearrangement joins TRBV28 to TRBJ2-1; 10 bases are shared with TRBD1. The CDR3 has 15 amino acids. Germline lookup yields CDR1 MDHEN and CDR2 SYDVKM. Germline trimming cut 2 bases from V and 7 bases from J; bases unmatched to any gene: 5. CDR3: CASSLIGQGENEQFF. Written as DNA, the CDR3 is TGTGCCAGCAGTTTAATTGGACAGGGGGAGAATGAGCAGTTCTTC.

The V gene is TRBV19, the J gene TRBJ1-3, with 8 bases matching TRBD1. Germline V CDR1 and CDR2: LNHDA, SQIVND (reference sequence). With 7 bases clipped from V and 4 bases from J, the junction kept 18 bases outside the gene matches. The CDR3 totals 18 residues. CDR3 coding DNA: TGTGCCAGTATCCTCAGCCCTGCGACAGGGGTTGAAGGAAACACCATATATTTT. Residues: CASILSPATGVEGNTIYF.

V usage is TRBV7-7 and J usage is TRBJ2-5; possibly TRBD2 for D (6 bases). This CDR3 has 14 amino acids. Germline-derived CDR1 and CDR2 are SSHAT and FNYEAQ (reference sequence). V was clipped by 1 base and J by 5 bases, with 11 bases between them. CDR3 bases: TGTGCCAGCAGCTTAGGGAGGGCGGGGGAGACCCAGTACTTC. Its protein product is CASSLGRAGETQYF.

The chain combines TRBV27 with TRBJ2-7, with a possible D match to TRBD1 (6 bases). Trimming removed 5 bases from V and 0 bases from J, with 11 bases in between. This CDR3 spans 14 amino acids. In germline, CDR1 is MNHEY, CDR2 SMNVEV (reference sequence). Written as DNA, the CDR3 is TGTGCCAGCAGTCCCAGGGGTGTCTCCTACGAGCAGTACTTC. It encodes CASSPRGVSYEQYF.

This clone turned up a few times. This chain links TRBV7-9 with TRBJ2-7, with TRBD1 matching 9 bases. This CDR3 is 12 amino acids long. Trimming took 8 bases from V and 4 from J; bases not matched to a gene: 3. Per the germline V gene, CDR1 is SEHNR and CDR2 is FQNEAQ (reference sequence). CDR3 DNA sequence: TGTGCCAGCGGGACAGGGTTTTACGAGCAGTACTTC. Protein product: CASGTGFYEQYF.

This chain links TRBV11-3 with TRBJ2-5; weak D call: TRBD1 (6 bases). Germline values: CDR1 SGHNT, CDR2 YENEEA. This CDR3 is 14 amino acids long. Between the trimmed V and J ends, which lost 2 bases and 7 bases, there was a span of 14 bases. This CDR3 reads CASSLSQGKGTQYF. In nucleotides, the CDR3 is TGTGCCAGCAGCTTAAGTCAGGGGAAGGGGACCCAGTACTTC. The whole variable domain, filled in from reference TRBV11-3 and TRBJ2-5, reads EAGVVQSPRYKIIEKKQPVAFWCNPISGHNTLYWYLQNLGQGPELLIRYENEEAVDDSQLPKDRFSAERLKGVDSTLKIQPAELGDSAVYLCASSLSQGKGTQYFGPGTRLLVL.

V usage is TRBV28 and J usage is TRBJ1-1, with 8 bases matching TRBD1. CDR3 size: 17 residues. The germline gives CDR1 MDHEN, CDR2 SYDVKM. The V and J ends lost 1 base and 1 base, in that order; junction bases with no gene match: 8. The CDR3 loop is CASSLFDRGWRNTEAFF. The CDR3 DNA reads TGTGCCAGCAGTTTATTTGACAGGGGATGGAGGAACACTGAAGCTTTCTTT.

The V call is TRBV28, the J call TRBJ2-7; D is ambiguous. Germline CDR1 MDHEN, CDR2 SYDVKM. The CDR3 covers 11 residues. Trimming left V 5 bases short and J 3 bases short, with 5 bases between. The CDR3 region is CASSAGYEQYF. In DNA, the CDR3 is TGTGCCAGCAGTGCAGGCTACGAGCAGTACTTC.

The rearrangement joins TRBV10-3 to TRBJ2-1; TRBD2 matches 11 bases. From germline, CDR1 is ENHRY and CDR2 SYGVKD. CDR3 length: 13 amino acids. V dropped 8 bases and J dropped 5; count of bases not matched to a gene: 2. The CDR3 spells CAIGGLADNEQFF. CDR3 nucleotides: TGTGCCATCGGGGGACTAGCGGACAATGAGCAGTTCTTC.

The chain couples TRBV6-1 to TRBJ2-4, with a tentative D call TRBD1 (5 bases). Germline CDR1 MNHNS, CDR2 SASEGT. Trimming removed 1 base from V and 0 bases from J, with 13 bases in between. This CDR3 has 17 residues. The CDR3 region is CASSEGQGWLAKNIQYF. As DNA, the CDR3 is TGTGCCAGCAGTGAAGGGCAGGGTTGGCTAGCCAAAAACATTCAGTACTTC.

J is TRBJ2-1 and V is TRBV5-4, with 10 bases matching TRBD2. The J segment lost 9 bases and the V segment lost 1 base, leaving 10 bases of the junction unmatched. Germline lookup yields CDR1 SGHNT and CDR2 YYREEE (reference sequence). The CDR3 is 16 amino acids. The CDR3 sequence is CASSLIGTSVRLEQFF. The DNA of the CDR3 is TGTGCCAGCAGCTTGATTGGGACTAGCGTTAGACTTGAGCAGTTCTTC.

The rearrangement joins TRBV28 to TRBJ2-7; 8 bases line up with TRBD1. This CDR3 region has 14 residues. Germline lookup yields CDR1 MDHEN and CDR2 SYDVKM. The junction had 8 bases not matched to a gene; V was cut back by 4 bases and J by 6 bases. The CDR3 sequence is CASSSPPQGGEQYF. The CDR3 coding sequence is TGTGCCAGCAGTTCTCCACCACAGGGGGGCGAGCAGTACTTC.

The chain is built from TRBV4-1 and TRBJ2-7, with TRBD1 as a possible D gene (5 bases). This CDR3 comprises 14 residues. V gave up 7 bases and J gave up 4 bases, with 17 bases separating them. CDR1 is MGHRA, CDR2 YSYEKL, per germline. The CDR3 spells CASKDMVGHYEQYF. DNA of the CDR3: TGCGCCAGCAAAGATATGGTAGGACATTACGAGCAGTACTTC.

The chain carries TRBV6-5 and TRBJ1-2; no reliable D call. Germline CDR1 MNHEY, CDR2 SVGAGI. V lost 5 bases and J lost 6, with 10 bases in between. This CDR3 contains 12 residues. The CDR3 region has the DNA TGTGCCAGCAGTGACAACGGGGATGGCTACACCTTC. This translates into CASSDNGDGYTF.

The chain links TRBV2 to TRBJ1-2; D is possibly TRBD1 (5 bases). Deletions cut 1 base from V and 1 base from J, with 10 bases between. The length of the CDR3 is 15 residues. CDR1 and CDR2 (germline): SNHLY, FYNNEI. CDR3 protein: CASSEGGGNNYGYTF. CDR3 DNA: TGTGCCAGCAGTGAAGGGGGGGGGAATAACTATGGCTACACCTTC.

This chain joins TRBV7-3 and TRBJ2-5; D not certain. This CDR3 spans 13 amino acids. The V end lost 3 bases, the J end lost 5 bases, and 10 bases lay between the germline ends. In germline, CDR1 is SGHTA, CDR2 FQGTGA. Here the CDR3 reads CASSFGWQETQYF. CDR3 sequence (DNA): TGTGCCAGCAGCTTTGGTTGGCAGGAGACCCAGTACTTC.

The chain couples TRBV27 to TRBJ1-5, with 8 bases aligning to TRBD1. The CDR3 is made up of 14 amino acids. Germline values: CDR1 MNHEY, CDR2 SMNVEV (reference sequence). The ends lost 6 bases at V and 3 bases at J; junction bases unmatched: 4. The CDR3, as DNA: TGTGCCAGCAGGGCAGGGGGCTACAATCAGCCCCAGCATTTT. Its protein is CASRAGGYNQPQHF.

This sequence joins TRBV9 and TRBJ2-2, with 7 bases identical to TRBD2. The CDR3 loop spans 13 amino acids. V was pared by 8 bases and J by 2 bases, with 3 bases of the junction left unmatched. The germline CDR1 and CDR2 sequences are SGDLS and YYNGEE. This chain's CDR3 is CASLAVNTGELFF. CDR3 sequence (DNA): TGTGCCAGTCTAGCGGTCAACACCGGGGAGCTGTTTTTT.

The rearrangement joins TRBV5-1 to TRBJ1-2; D might be TRBD1 (5 bases). The length of the CDR3 is 13 residues. Deletions cut 3 bases from V and 6 bases from J, with 12 bases between. Germline lookup yields CDR1 SGHRS and CDR2 YFSETQ. CDR3 nucleotides: TGCGCCAGCAGCTATTTCCGGGGGGATGGCTACACCTTC. Its protein is CASSYFRGDGYTF.

J is TRBJ1-1 and V is TRBV7-9; D perhaps matches TRBD1 (5 bases). Germline CDR1 reads SEHNR; CDR2 reads FQNEAQ (reference sequence). This CDR3 comprises 11 residues. This CDR3 reads CSGQGNTEAFF. CDR3 nucleotide sequence: TGTTCCGGCCAGGGGAACACTGAAGCTTTCTTT.

The chain links TRBV11-2 to TRBJ1-3, with D tentatively TRBD1 (5 bases). CDR3 length equals 16 residues. Trimming removed 1 base from V and 2 bases from J, with 12 bases in between. Germline CDR1 SGHAT, CDR2 FQNNGV. CDR3 in DNA: TGTGCCAGCAGCTTAGGGGTAGGGACTACTGGAAACACCATATATTTT. Translation gives CASSLGVGTTGNTIYF.

The V and J genes are TRBV19 and TRBJ1-2, with 7 bases that match TRBD1. CDR3 size: 15 residues. Trimming took 3 bases from V and 0 from J; bases not matched to a gene: 4. Germline CDR1 reads LNHDA; CDR2 reads SQIVND (reference sequence). The CDR3 here is CASSIRTGANYGYTF. As DNA, the CDR3 is TGTGCCAGTAGTATCCGGACAGGAGCTAACTATGGCTACACCTTC.

A few counts support this clone. The chain carries TRBV12-5 and TRBJ1-3; 9 nucleotides align to TRBD1. This CDR3 comprises 16 residues. Germline V gives CDR1 LGHNT, CDR2 FRNRAP. J lost 0 bases, V lost 5 bases, and 5 bases had no gene match. Here the CDR3 DNA reads TGTGCTAGTGGTCCCGGACAGGGGTACTCTGGAAACACCATATATTTT. It specifies CASGPGQGYSGNTIYF.

This rearrangement joins TRBV27 to TRBJ2-7, with 8 nucleotides matching TRBD2. The V and J ends lost 5 bases and 3 bases, in that order; junction bases with no gene match: 9. The CDR3 extends over 15 amino acids. From germline, CDR1 is MNHEY and CDR2 SMNVEV (reference sequence). This chain's CDR3 is CASSRKAGESYEQYF. For the CDR3, the DNA is TGTGCCAGCAGTAGAAAAGCGGGAGAAAGCTACGAGCAGTACTTC.

The rearrangement joins TRBV7-2 to TRBJ1-5; D might be TRBD1 (5 bases). Trimming left V 5 bases short and J 5 bases short, with 10 bases between. This CDR3 is built from 13 residues. The germline gives CDR1 SGHTA, CDR2 FQGNSA. For the CDR3, the DNA is TGTGCCAGCAGCCGACAGTGGGATCAGCCCCAGCATTTT. Translating it yields CASSRQWDQPQHF.

The rearrangement links TRBV28 to TRBJ2-1; the D is unclear. The V end lost 6 bases, the J end lost 5 bases, and 5 bases lay between the germline ends. Germline CDR1 is MDHEN and CDR2 is SYDVKM. This CDR3 comprises 11 residues. The CDR3: CASSDNNEQFF. In DNA form, the CDR3 reads TGTGCCAGCAGCGACAACAATGAGCAGTTCTTC.